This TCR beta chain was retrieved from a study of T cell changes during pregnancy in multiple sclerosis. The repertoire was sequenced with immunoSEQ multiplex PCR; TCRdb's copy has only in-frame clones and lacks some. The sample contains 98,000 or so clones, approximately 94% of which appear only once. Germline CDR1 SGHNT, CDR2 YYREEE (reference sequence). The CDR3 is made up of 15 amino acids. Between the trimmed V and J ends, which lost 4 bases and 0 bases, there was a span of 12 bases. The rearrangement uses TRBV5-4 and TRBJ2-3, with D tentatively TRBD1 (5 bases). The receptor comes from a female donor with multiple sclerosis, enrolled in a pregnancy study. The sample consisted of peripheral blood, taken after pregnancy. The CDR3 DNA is TGTGCCAGCAGCCCGGTCAGGGTAAGCACAGATACGCAGTATTTT. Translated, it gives CASSPVRVSTDTQYF. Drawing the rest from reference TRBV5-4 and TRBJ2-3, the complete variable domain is ETGVTQSPTHLIKTRGQQVTLRCSSQSGHNTVSWYQQALGQGPQFIFQYYREEENGRGNFPPRFSGLQFPNYSSELNVNALELDDSALYLCASSPVRVSTDTQYFGPGTRLTVL.